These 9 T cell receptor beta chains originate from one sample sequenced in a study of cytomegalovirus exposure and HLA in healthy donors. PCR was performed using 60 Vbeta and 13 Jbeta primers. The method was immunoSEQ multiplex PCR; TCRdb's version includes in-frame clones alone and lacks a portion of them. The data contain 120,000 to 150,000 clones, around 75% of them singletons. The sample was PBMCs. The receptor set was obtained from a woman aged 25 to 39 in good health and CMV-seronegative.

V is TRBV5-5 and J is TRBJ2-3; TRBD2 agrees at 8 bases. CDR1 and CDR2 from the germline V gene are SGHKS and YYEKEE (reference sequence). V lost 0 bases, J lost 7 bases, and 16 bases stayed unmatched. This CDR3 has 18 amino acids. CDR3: CASSLDSTGGTYGNTQYF. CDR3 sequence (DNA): TGTGCCAGCAGCTTGGACTCAACGGGGGGGACCTATGGGAATACGCAGTATTTT.

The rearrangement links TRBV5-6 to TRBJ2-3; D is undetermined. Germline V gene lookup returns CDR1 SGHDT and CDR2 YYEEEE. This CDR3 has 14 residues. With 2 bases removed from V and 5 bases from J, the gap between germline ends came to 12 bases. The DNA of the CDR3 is TGTGCCAGCAGCTTTCCCCTAGTCAAAGATACGCAGTATTTT. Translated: CASSFPLVKDTQYF.

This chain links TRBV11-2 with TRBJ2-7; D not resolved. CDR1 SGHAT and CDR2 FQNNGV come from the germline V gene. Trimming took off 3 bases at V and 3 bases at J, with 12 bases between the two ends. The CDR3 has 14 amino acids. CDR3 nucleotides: TGTGCCAGCAGCTTTGGGTCTTCAGGCTACGAGCAGTACTTC. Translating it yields CASSFGSSGYEQYF.

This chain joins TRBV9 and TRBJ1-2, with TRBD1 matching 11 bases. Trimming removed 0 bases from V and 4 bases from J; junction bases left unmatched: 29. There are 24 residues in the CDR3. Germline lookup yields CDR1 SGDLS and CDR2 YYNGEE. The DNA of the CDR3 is TGTGCCAGCAGCGTAGAAAGGCGGACAGGGGGCTATCCAGTACCTCCTCGTGATCCCTATGGCTACACCTTC. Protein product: CASSVERRTGGYPVPPRDPYGYTF.

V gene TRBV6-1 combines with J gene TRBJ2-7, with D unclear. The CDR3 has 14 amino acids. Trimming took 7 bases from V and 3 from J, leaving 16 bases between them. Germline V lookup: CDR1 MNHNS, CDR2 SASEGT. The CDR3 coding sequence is TGTGCCAGCATTCCTCGAGACGGCGGCTACGAGCAGTACTTC. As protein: CASIPRDGGYEQYF.

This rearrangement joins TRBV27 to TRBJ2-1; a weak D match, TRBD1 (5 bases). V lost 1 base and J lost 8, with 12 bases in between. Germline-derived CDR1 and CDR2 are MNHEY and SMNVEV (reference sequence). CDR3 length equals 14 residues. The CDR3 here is CASSLWQGSDEQFF. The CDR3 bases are TGTGCCAGCAGTTTATGGCAGGGAAGCGATGAGCAGTTCTTC.

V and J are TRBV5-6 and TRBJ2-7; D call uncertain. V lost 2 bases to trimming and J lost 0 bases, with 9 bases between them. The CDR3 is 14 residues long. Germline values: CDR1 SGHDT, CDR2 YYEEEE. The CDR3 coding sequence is TGTGCCAGCAGCTTAGTTGTCAGCTCCTACGAGCAGTACTTC. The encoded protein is CASSLVVSSYEQYF.

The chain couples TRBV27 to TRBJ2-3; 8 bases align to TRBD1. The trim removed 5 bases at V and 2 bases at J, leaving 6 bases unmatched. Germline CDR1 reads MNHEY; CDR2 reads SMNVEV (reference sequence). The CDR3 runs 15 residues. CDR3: CASSATGGYTDTQYF. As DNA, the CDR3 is TGTGCCAGCAGTGCTACAGGGGGATACACAGATACGCAGTATTTT.

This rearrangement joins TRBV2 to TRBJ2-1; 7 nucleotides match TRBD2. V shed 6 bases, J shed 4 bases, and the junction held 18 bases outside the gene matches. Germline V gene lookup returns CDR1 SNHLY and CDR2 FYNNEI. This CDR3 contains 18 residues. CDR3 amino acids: CASSFPRLAQAGYNEQFF. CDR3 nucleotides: TGTGCCAGCAGCTTCCCCCGACTAGCACAAGCGGGGTACAATGAGCAGTTCTTC. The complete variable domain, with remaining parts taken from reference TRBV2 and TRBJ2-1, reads EPEVTQTPSHQVTQMGQEVILRCVPISNHLYFYWYRQILGQKVEFLVSFYNNEISEKSEIFDDQFSVERPDGSNFTLKIRSTKLEDSAMYFCASSFPRLAQAGYNEQFFGPGTRLTVL.